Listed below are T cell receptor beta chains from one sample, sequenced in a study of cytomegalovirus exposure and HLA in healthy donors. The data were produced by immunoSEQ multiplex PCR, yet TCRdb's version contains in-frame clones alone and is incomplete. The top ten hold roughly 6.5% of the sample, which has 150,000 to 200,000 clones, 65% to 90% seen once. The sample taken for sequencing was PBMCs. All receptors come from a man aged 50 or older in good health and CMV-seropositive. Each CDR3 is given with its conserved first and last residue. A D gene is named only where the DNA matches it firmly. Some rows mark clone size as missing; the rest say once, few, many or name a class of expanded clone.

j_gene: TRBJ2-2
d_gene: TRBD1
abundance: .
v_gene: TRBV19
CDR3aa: CASRYLSFGTGNTGELFF
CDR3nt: TGTGCCAGTAGGTACCTATCTTTCGGGACAGGGAACACCGGGGAGCTGTTTTTT

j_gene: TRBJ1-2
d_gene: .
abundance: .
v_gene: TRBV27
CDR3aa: CASRFTGYEGFDYGYTF
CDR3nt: TGTGCCAGCAGATTTACAGGGTACGAGGGATTTGACTATGGCTACACCTTC

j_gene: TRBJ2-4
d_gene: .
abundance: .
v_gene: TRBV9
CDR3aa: CASSGGGLGAKNIQYF
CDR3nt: TGTGCCAGCAGCGGAGGGGGTTTAGGCGCCAAAAACATTCAGTACTTC

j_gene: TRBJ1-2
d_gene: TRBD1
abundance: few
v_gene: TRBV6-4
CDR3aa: CASSPDRGYGYTF
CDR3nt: TGTGCCAGCAGCCCTGACAGGGGATATGGCTACACCTTC

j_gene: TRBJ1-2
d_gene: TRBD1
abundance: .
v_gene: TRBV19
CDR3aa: CASSLRTGGAENYGYTF
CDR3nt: TGTGCCAGTAGTCTCCGGACAGGGGGCGCGGAAAACTATGGCTACACCTTC

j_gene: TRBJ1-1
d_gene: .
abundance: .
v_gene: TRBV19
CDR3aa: CASSSHRNTEAFF
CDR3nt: TGTGCCAGTAGTAGCCACAGGAACACTGAAGCTTTCTTT

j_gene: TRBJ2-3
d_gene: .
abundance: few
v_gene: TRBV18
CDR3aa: CASSPFEGTTDTQYF
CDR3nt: TGTGCCAGCTCACCTTTTGAGGGAACCACAGATACGCAGTATTTT

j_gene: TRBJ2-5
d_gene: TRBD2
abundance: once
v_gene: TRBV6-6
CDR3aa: CASTTSGRAGETQYF
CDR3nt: TGTGCCAGTACGACTAGCGGGAGGGCCGGCGAGACCCAGTACTTC

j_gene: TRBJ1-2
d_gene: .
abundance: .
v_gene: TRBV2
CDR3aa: CASSGRTNYGYTF
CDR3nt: TGTGCCAGCAGTGGGCGGACAAACTATGGCTACACCTTC

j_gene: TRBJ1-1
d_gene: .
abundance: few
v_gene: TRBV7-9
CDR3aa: CASSLRLAQRRSTEAFF
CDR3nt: TGTGCCAGCAGCTTAAGGTTGGCTCAACGGAGGTCCACTGAAGCTTTCTTT

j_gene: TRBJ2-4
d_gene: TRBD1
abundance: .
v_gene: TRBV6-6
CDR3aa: CASKPGAGGRIQYF
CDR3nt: TGTGCCAGCAAACCAGGGGCAGGGGGAAGAATTCAGTACTTC

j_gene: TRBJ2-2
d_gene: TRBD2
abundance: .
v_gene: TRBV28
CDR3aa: CASILAGGPRITGELFF
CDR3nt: TGTGCCAGCATCTTAGCGGGAGGGCCAAGGATCACCGGGGAGCTGTTTTTT

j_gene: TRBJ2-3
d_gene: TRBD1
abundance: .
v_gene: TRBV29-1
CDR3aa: CSAGQGARADTQYF
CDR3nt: TGCAGCGCCGGACAGGGGGCGCGGGCAGATACGCAGTATTTT

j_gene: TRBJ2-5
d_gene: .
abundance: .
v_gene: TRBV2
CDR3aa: CASSEIGETQYF
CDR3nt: TGTGCCAGCAGTGAGATCGGGGAGACCCAGTACTTC

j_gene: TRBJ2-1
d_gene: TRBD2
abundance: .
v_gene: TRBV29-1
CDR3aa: CSVAWTSGGARDLEQFF
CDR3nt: TGCAGCGTCGCCTGGACTAGCGGGGGGGCCAGGGACCTTGAGCAGTTCTTC

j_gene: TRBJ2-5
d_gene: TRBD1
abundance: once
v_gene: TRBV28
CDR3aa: CASSTDRVNGSAVHWETQYF
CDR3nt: TGTGCCAGCAGCACGGACAGGGTTAACGGGAGTGCAGTCCACTGGGAGACCCAGTACTTC

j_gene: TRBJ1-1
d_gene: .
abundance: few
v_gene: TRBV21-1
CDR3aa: CASSKAEGTEAFF
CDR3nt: TGTGCCAGCAGCAAAGCGGAGGGGACTGAAGCTTTCTTT

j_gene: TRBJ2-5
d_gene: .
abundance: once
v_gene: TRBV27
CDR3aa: CASSLLGGPQETQYF
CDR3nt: TGTGCCAGCAGTTTACTGGGGGGTCCCCAAGAGACCCAGTACTTC

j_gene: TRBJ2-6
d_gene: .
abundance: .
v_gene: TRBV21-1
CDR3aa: CASSKTRLRGLSSGANVLTF
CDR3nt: TGTGCCAGCAGCAAAACTCGTTTGAGGGGGCTCAGCTCTGGGGCCAACGTCCTGACTTTC

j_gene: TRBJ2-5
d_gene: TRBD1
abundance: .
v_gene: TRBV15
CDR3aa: CATGQGETQYF
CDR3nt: TGTGCCACCGGACAGGGTGAGACCCAGTACTTC

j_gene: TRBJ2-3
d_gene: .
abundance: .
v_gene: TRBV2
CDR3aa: CASRPTRDTQYF
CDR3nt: TGTGCCAGCAGACCTACCCGGGATACGCAGTATTTT

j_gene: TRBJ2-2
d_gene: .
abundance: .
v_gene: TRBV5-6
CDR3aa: CASSWDIYTGELFF
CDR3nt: TGTGCCAGCAGCTGGGACATCTACACCGGGGAGCTGTTTTTT

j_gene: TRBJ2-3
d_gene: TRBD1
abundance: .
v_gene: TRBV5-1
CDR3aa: CASSLGQGGTDTQYF
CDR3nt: TGCGCCAGCAGCTTGGGACAGGGGGGCACAGATACGCAGTATTTT

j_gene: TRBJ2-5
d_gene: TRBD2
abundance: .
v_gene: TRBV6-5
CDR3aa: CASSYTGLAGGTQYF
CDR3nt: TGTGCCAGCAGTTACACTGGACTAGCGGGGGGGACCCAGTACTTC

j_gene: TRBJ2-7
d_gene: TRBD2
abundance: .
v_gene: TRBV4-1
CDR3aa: CASSQVAGENEQYF
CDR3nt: TGCGCCAGCAGCCAAGTAGCGGGGGAGAACGAGCAGTACTTC

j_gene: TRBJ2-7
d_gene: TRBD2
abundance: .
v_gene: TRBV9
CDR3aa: CASSVGTSGGYEQYF
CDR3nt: TGTGCCAGCAGCGTAGGGACTAGCGGGGGGTACGAGCAGTACTTC

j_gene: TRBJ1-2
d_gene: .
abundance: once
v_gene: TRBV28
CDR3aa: CASLSIGEVLLGHYGYTF
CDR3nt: TGTGCCAGCCTGTCAATAGGGGAGGTACTATTGGGGCACTATGGCTACACCTTC

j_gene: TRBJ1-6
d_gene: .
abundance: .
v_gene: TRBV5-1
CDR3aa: CASSFESYSPLHF
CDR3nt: TGCGCCAGCAGCTTTGAGAGCTATTCACCCCTCCACTTT

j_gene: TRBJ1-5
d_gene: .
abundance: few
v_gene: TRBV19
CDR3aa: CASSSGLRRDQPQHF
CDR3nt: TGTGCCAGTAGTTCCGGTCTCCGGCGGGATCAGCCCCAGCATTTT

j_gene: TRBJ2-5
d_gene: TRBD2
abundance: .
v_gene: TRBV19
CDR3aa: CASRDPLAGGAETQYF
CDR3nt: TGTGCCAGTAGGGACCCTCTAGCGGGAGGGGCGGAGACCCAGTACTTC

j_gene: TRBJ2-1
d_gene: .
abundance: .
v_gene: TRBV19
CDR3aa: CASSILPEGNEQFF
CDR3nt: TGTGCCAGTAGTATACTCCCGGAGGGGAATGAGCAGTTCTTC

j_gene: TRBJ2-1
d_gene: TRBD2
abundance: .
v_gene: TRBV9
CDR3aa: CASSEGTSGYNEQFF
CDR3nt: TGTGCCAGCAGCGAGGGGACTAGCGGCTACAATGAGCAGTTCTTC

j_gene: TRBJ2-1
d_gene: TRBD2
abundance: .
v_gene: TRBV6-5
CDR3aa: CASRSSGGPNEQFF
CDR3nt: TGTGCCAGCAGGAGTAGCGGGGGGCCCAATGAGCAGTTCTTC

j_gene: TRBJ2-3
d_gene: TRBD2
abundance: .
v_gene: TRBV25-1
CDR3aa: CASSAGLDPTDTQYF
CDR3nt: TGTGCCAGCAGCGCTGGACTAGATCCCACAGATACGCAGTATTTT

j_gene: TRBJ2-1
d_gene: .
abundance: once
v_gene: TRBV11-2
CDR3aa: CASSFSLAWKIEQFF
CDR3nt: TGTGCCAGCAGCTTTAGCCTAGCGTGGAAGATTGAGCAGTTCTTC

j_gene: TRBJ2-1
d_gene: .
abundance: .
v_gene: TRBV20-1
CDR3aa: CSAPGTYEQFF
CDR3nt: TGCAGTGCTCCCGGGACTTATGAGCAGTTCTTC

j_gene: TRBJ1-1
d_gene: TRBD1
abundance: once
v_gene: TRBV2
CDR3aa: CASSMGQLNTEAFF
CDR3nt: TGTGCCAGCAGTATGGGACAGTTGAACACTGAAGCTTTCTTT

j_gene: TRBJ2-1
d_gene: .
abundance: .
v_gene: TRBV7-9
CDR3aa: CASTREGAYNEQFF
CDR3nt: TGTGCCAGCACCCGGGAGGGGGCTTACAATGAGCAGTTCTTC

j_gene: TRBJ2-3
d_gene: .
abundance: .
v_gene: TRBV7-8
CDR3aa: CASSPTGGDTQYF
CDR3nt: TGTGCCAGCAGCCCGACCGGGGGAGATACGCAGTATTTT

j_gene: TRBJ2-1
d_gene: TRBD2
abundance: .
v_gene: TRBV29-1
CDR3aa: CSVQTSVNEQFF
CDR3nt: TGCAGCGTTCAGACTAGCGTTAATGAGCAGTTCTTC